This T cell receptor beta chain derives from a study of technical replicates of blood from a handful of donors. This clone was seen only once. Sequencing was performed with immunoSEQ multiplex PCR; in TCRdb, only in-frame clones are kept and a portion is missing. The sample consists of some 56,000 clones, just under 95% of them appearing once. The V segment lost 5 bases and the J segment 4 bases; nucleotides outside the gene matches: 9. Germline V gives CDR1 MNHEY, CDR2 SMNVEV (reference sequence). CDR3 size: 15 residues. The sample comprised PBMCs. The rearrangement joins TRBV27 to TRBJ2-7, with 9 bases that match TRBD1. The clonotype was recovered from a human donor in good health. Some clones in this sample may be carry-over from other donors' samples. CDR3 in amino acids: CASSKTGGARYEQYF. The CDR3 DNA reads TGTGCCAGCAGTAAAACAGGGGGCGCTAGGTACGAGCAGTACTTC.